This T cell receptor (beta chain) was captured by sequencing in a study of T cells after yellow fever vaccination. Study-level background: Preparing low-cell-number fractions relied on SMART-Seq v4 Ultra Low Input. General observations from the study: Relatively few clonotypes were ones that appeared in both CD4 and CD8 compartments. Weaker, the secondary response had a peak occurring faster, on day 5 versus 15.

This clonotype was counted a few times. The antigen remains undetermined. There are 17 residues in the CDR3. The junction had 5 bases not matched to a gene; V was cut back by 0 bases and J by 3 bases. The germline V gene has CDR1 LGHNA and CDR2 YSLEER. TCRdb reprocessed the 5' RACE reads with MiXCR, giving one entry per CDR3 protein. The table lists around 200,000 distinct CDR3 sequences, about 10% of them singletons, with 36% in the top ten. The rearrangement links TRBV4-3 to TRBJ2-3, with TRBD2 matching 11 bases. This TCR was recovered from a man aged 18-30 years who received the YFV17D yellow fever vaccine. The source was CD8+ T cells sorted from PBMCs, collected 15 days after the yellow fever booster vaccination. CDR3 loop: CASSQEDGTSGTDTQYF. CDR3 in DNA: TGCGCCAGCAGCCAAGAGGACGGGACTAGCGGAACAGATACGCAGTATTTT.